What follows is one TCR beta chain and its context. The study ran its PCR with 60 Vbeta and 13 Jbeta primers. Clones were sequenced by immunoSEQ multiplex PCR, and TCRdb holds only the in-frame ones, with some missing. In total, the table holds approximately 150,000 clones. These donors, healthy bone marrow donors, were studied. This sample was taken from a study of cytomegalovirus exposure and HLA in healthy donors. The J segment lost 10 bases and the V segment lost 0 bases, leaving 9 bases of the junction unmatched. Germline CDR1 reads MNHEY; CDR2 reads SVGAGI. This CDR3 comprises 16 residues. The sequence was collected from a male donor in good health and CMV-seronegative. Sequencing was carried out using PBMCs. The V and J genes are TRBV6-5 and TRBJ1-2; 12 nucleotides line up with TRBD1. The CDR3 DNA sequence: TGTGCCAGCAGTTACTCGATCTCGGGACAGGGGGCCTCCTACACCTTC. Translation gives CASSYSISGQGASYTF.